A single sample gave rise to the 28 T cell receptor beta chains below, sequenced in a study of cytomegalovirus exposure and HLA in healthy donors. The study ran its PCR with 60 Vbeta and 13 Jbeta primers. The table came from immunoSEQ multiplex PCR; TCRdb's copy has only in-frame clones and leaves some out. The table includes 150,000 to 200,000 clones, roughly 82% detected once. Specimen: PBMCs. The receptor source for this set is a woman younger than 45 in good health and CMV-seronegative.

This clone was seen only a few times. The rearrangement uses TRBV7-6 and TRBJ2-1; 9 bases fit TRBD2. CDR1 SGHVS and CDR2 FNYEAQ come from the germline V gene. The trim removed 2 bases at V and 5 bases at J, leaving 7 bases unmatched. CDR3 length equals 16 residues. Written as DNA, the CDR3 is TGTGCCAGCAGCTTATTGGGAGCGGGAGGTAACAATGAGCAGTTCTTC. It specifies CASSLLGAGGNNEQFF.

The chain combines TRBV7-9 with TRBJ1-3; the match to TRBD1 covers 7 bases. The CDR3 has 16 residues. V shed 1 base, J shed 1 base, and the junction held 4 bases outside the gene matches. Looked up from germline, CDR1 is SEHNR and CDR2 is FQNEAQ (reference sequence). In DNA, the CDR3 is TGTGCCAGCAGCTTAGTACAGGGGTTATCTGGAAACACCATATATTTT. It encodes CASSLVQGLSGNTIYF.

The chain carries TRBV15 and TRBJ1-3; TRBD1 is a possible D gene (6 bases). Germline lookup yields CDR1 LNHNV and CDR2 YYDKDF (reference sequence). This CDR3 spans 16 amino acids. V was trimmed by 3 bases and J by 0 bases, leaving 12 bases between them. Here the CDR3 reads CATSSGDNDSGNTIYF. CDR3 DNA: TGTGCCACCAGCAGCGGGGACAACGACTCTGGAAACACCATATATTTT.

The chain has TRBV4-1 and TRBJ1-1; 7 bases agree with TRBD1. V shed 7 bases, J shed 5 bases, and the junction held 10 bases outside the gene matches. The CDR3 runs to 14 residues. CDR1 MGHRA and CDR2 YSYEKL come from the germline V gene. CDR3 loop: CASKTDRSRTEAFF. The DNA of the CDR3 is TGCGCCAGCAAGACGGACAGGTCGCGAACTGAAGCTTTCTTT.

The V gene is TRBV2, the J gene TRBJ2-1, with TRBD2 matching over 8 bases. The CDR3 length is 14 residues. Looked up from germline, CDR1 is SNHLY and CDR2 is FYNNEI. Trimming at V came to 6 bases and at J to 5 bases, leaving 6 bases not matched to a gene. The CDR3 protein is CASRVAGHDNEQFF. CDR3 nucleotide sequence: TGTGCCAGCAGGGTAGCGGGACACGACAATGAGCAGTTCTTC.

With regard to this clone: At one end, the junction sequence differs from germline, possibly due to a read error. J is TRBJ1-5 and V is TRBV28; 9 bases fit TRBD1. The germline V gene has CDR1 MDHEN and CDR2 SYDVKM. CDR3 length: 16 residues. The CDR3 protein is CAGSYGTGYSNQPQHF. The DNA of the CDR3 is TGTGCCGGCAGTTACGGGACAGGGTATAGCAATCAGCCCCAGCATTTT.

The genes are TRBV5-4 and TRBJ2-1; 7 bases are shared with TRBD1. Germline V CDR1 and CDR2: SGHNT, YYREEE (reference sequence). V shed 0 bases, J shed 6 bases, and the junction held 6 bases outside the gene matches. The CDR3 loop spans 15 amino acids. CDR3 residues: CASSLGPGQSNEQFF. CDR3 nucleotides: TGTGCCAGCAGCTTGGGGCCGGGACAGAGCAATGAGCAGTTCTTC.

This clone turned up a few times. The chain joins TRBV2 to TRBJ2-7, with 9 bases fitting TRBD2. The CDR3 sequence is 13 residues long. CDR1 SNHLY and CDR2 FYNNEI come from the germline V gene. J was trimmed by 5 bases and V by 3 bases; bases with no gene match: 2. The CDR3 nucleotides are TGTGCCAGCAGTGAGATAGCGGGAGACGAGCAGTACTTC. Translating gives CASSEIAGDEQYF. Full variable domain (missing parts from reference TRBV2 and TRBJ2-7): EPEVTQTPSHQVTQMGQEVILRCVPISNHLYFYWYRQILGQKVEFLVSFYNNEISEKSEIFDDQFSVERPDGSNFTLKIRSTKLEDSAMYFCASSEIAGDEQYFGPGTRLTVT.

This clone was counted between two and nine times. The chain carries TRBV7-2 and TRBJ1-3; D unclear. Germline V CDR1 and CDR2: SGHTA, FQGNSA. CDR3 length: 13 residues. V lost 2 bases and J 3 bases, leaving 5 bases between the germline ends. CDR3 sequence: CASSLSVGNTIYF. The CDR3 DNA sequence: TGTGCCAGCAGCTTATCAGTTGGAAACACCATATATTTT.

A single count supports this clone. V and J are TRBV5-1 and TRBJ2-3; 9 positions match TRBD2. The CDR3 contains 15 residues. Unmatched junction bases numbered 4, after V lost 0 bases and J lost 5 bases. Germline V gives CDR1 SGHRS, CDR2 YFSETQ. This chain's CDR3 is CASSLERGDGDTQYF. The CDR3 nucleotides read TGCGCCAGCAGCTTGGAGCGGGGGGACGGAGATACGCAGTATTTT.

Points on this clone: The junction does not match germline at one end; this may be a read error. The V call is TRBV7-9, the J call TRBJ2-7, with D tentatively TRBD1 (5 bases). CDR1 and CDR2 from the germline V gene are SEHNR and FQNEAQ (reference sequence). This CDR3 has 16 amino acids. The DNA of the CDR3 is TGTTCCAGCAGCCAGGGCTTAGGGTCAGGAACCTACGAGCAGTACTTC. Its protein is CSSSQGLGSGTYEQYF.

The chain combines TRBV6-1 with TRBJ2-5; 9 positions match TRBD1. J lost 6 bases, V lost 6 bases, and 8 bases had no gene match. Germline V gene lookup returns CDR1 MNHNS and CDR2 SASEGT. The CDR3 is 14 amino acids. Here the CDR3 reads CASSIDRGFQTQYF. CDR3 nucleotide sequence: TGTGCCAGCAGCATAGACAGGGGGTTTCAGACCCAGTACTTC.

The genes are TRBV28 and TRBJ1-3, with D unclear. V shed 7 bases and J shed 4 bases, with 14 bases lying between them. In germline, CDR1 is MDHEN, CDR2 SYDVKM. The CDR3 length is 14 residues. CDR3 DNA: TGTGCCAGCAATCCTCCGGGAGGGGGAAACACCATATATTTT. Amino acids: CASNPPGGGNTIYF.

This chain joins TRBV27 and TRBJ1-5; D unresolved. This CDR3 comprises 14 residues. The V gene lost 3 bases and the J gene lost 0 bases, with 6 bases spanning the gap. Germline loops: CDR1 MNHEY, CDR2 SMNVEV (reference sequence). The DNA for the CDR3 is TGTGCCAGCAGTTTCGCGCTTAGCAATCAGCCCCAGCATTTT. It codes for CASSFALSNQPQHF.

The chain uses TRBV7-8 and TRBJ2-1, with D possibly being TRBD2 (7 bases). CDR3 size: 16 residues. The ends were cut back, 1 base at V and 4 bases at J, with 14 bases in the middle. CDR1 SGHVS and CDR2 FQNEAQ come from the germline V gene. The CDR3 sequence: CASSLVGGGVYNEQFF. CDR3 sequence (DNA): TGTGCCAGCAGCTTAGTGGGAGGGGGGGTGTACAATGAGCAGTTCTTC.

V and J are TRBV2 and TRBJ2-2; no reliable D call. Germline V gene sequence: CDR1 SNHLY, CDR2 FYNNEI. Trimming took 6 bases from V and 6 from J, leaving 14 bases between them. The CDR3 runs to 14 residues. The CDR3 bases are TGTGCCAGCAGAGAGTTTTTAGTCGCCGGGGAGCTGTTTTTT. This encodes CASREFLVAGELFF. Supplemented by reference TRBV2 and TRBJ2-2, the full variable domain reads EPEVTQTPSHQVTQMGQEVILRCVPISNHLYFYWYRQILGQKVEFLVSFYNNEISEKSEIFDDQFSVERPDGSNFTLKIRSTKLEDSAMYFCASREFLVAGELFFGEGSRLTVL.

This clone was observed a few times. One end of the junction varies from germline; a read error may be responsible. The CDR3 spells CSSSTRTTGDEQYF. CDR3 bases: TGTTCCAGCAGCACCCGGACTACGGGTGACGAGCAGTACTTC. The rearrangement joins TRBV7-9 to TRBJ2-7; tentatively, D is TRBD2 (6 bases). The CDR3 extends over 14 amino acids. Per germline, CDR1 SEHNR and CDR2 FQNEAQ (reference sequence).

The chain combines TRBV7-9 with TRBJ2-7; D unclear. Germline values: CDR1 SEHNR, CDR2 FQNEAQ (reference sequence). There are 13 residues in the CDR3. The V end was cut by 5 bases, the J end by 3 bases, with 11 bases between. Here the CDR3 DNA reads TGTGCCAGCAGCAACGACATGATCTACGAGCAGTACTTC. Protein: CASSNDMIYEQYF. Complete variable domain (other parts from reference TRBV7-9 and TRBJ2-7): DTGVSQNPRHKITKRGQNVTFRCDPISEHNRLYWYRQTLGQGPEFLTYFQNEAQLEKSRLLSDRFSAERPKGSFSTLEIQRTEQGDSAMYLCASSNDMIYEQYFGPGTRLTVT.

The chain employs TRBV28 and TRBJ2-7; 7 bases are shared with TRBD2. The CDR3 consists of 15 residues. J lost 0 bases, V lost 2 bases, and 4 bases had no gene match. Per germline, CDR1 MDHEN and CDR2 SYDVKM. The DNA for the CDR3 is TGTGCCAGCAGTTTAAGCGGGACCACCTCCTACGAGCAGTACTTC. Translation gives CASSLSGTTSYEQYF. Based on the CDR3 plus reference TRBV28 and TRBJ2-7, the full variable domain is DVKVTQSSRYLVKRTGEKVFLECVQDMDHENMFWYRQDPGLGLRLIYFSYDVKMKEKGDIPEGYSVSREKKERFSLILESASTNQTSMYLCASSLSGTTSYEQYFGPGTRLTVT.

This clone has only a few counts. The chain joins TRBV28 to TRBJ1-2, with D possibly matching TRBD1 (6 bases). Germline V lookup: CDR1 MDHEN, CDR2 SYDVKM. There are 15 residues in the CDR3. Deletions cut 5 bases from V and 2 bases from J, with 15 bases between. The DNA for the CDR3 is TGTGCCAGCAGTCTCCTAGGACAGCTGAACTATGGCTACACCTTC. This sequence encodes CASSLLGQLNYGYTF.

The CDR3 DNA sequence: TGTGCCAGCAGCGTAGGACAGACGAACACTGAAGCTTTCTTT. This translates into CASSVGQTNTEAFF. The J gene is TRBJ1-1, the V gene TRBV9; weak D call: TRBD1 (5 bases). Between the trimmed V and J ends, which lost 0 bases and 1 base, there was a span of 7 bases. This CDR3 has 14 amino acids. Germline values: CDR1 SGDLS, CDR2 YYNGEE. Complete variable domain (other parts from reference TRBV9 and TRBJ1-1): DSGVTQTPKHLITATGQRVTLRCSPRSGDLSVYWYQQSLDQGLQFLIQYYNGEERAKGNILERFSAQQFPDLHSELNLSSLELGDSALYFCASSVGQTNTEAFFGQGTRLTVV.

This rearrangement joins TRBV7-8 to TRBJ2-5; D unresolved. V lost 0 bases and J 5 bases, leaving 10 bases between the germline ends. Germline V gene lookup returns CDR1 SGHVS and CDR2 FQNEAQ. CDR3 length equals 14 residues. This CDR3 reads CASSLAPARETQYF. CDR3 nucleotides: TGTGCCAGCAGCTTAGCGCCCGCTAGGGAGACCCAGTACTTC.

This clone was seen a handful of times. The genes are TRBV28 and TRBJ2-6, with 10 bases aligning to TRBD1. Germline lookup yields CDR1 MDHEN and CDR2 SYDVKM. Trimming removed 3 bases from V and 0 bases from J; junction bases left unmatched: 2. This CDR3 region has 17 residues. CDR3 nucleotide sequence: TGTGCCAGCAGTTTCGGGGACAGGGGCTCTGGGGCCAACGTCCTGACTTTC. Translating it yields CASSFGDRGSGANVLTF. Full variable domain (outside the CDR3, taken from reference TRBV28 and TRBJ2-6): DVKVTQSSRYLVKRTGEKVFLECVQDMDHENMFWYRQDPGLGLRLIYFSYDVKMKEKGDIPEGYSVSREKKERFSLILESASTNQTSMYLCASSFGDRGSGANVLTFGAGSRLTVL.

The chain links TRBV5-1 to TRBJ2-2, with a possible D match to TRBD2 (6 bases). CDR3 length equals 16 residues. Trimming left V 8 bases short and J 3 bases short, with 20 bases between. Germline V CDR1 and CDR2: SGHRS, YFSETQ. The CDR3 loop reads CASSGDPAGYTGELFF. In DNA, the CDR3 is TGCGCCAGTAGTGGGGACCCCGCGGGATACACCGGGGAGCTGTTTTTT.

The chain carries TRBV28 and TRBJ2-6; D not resolved. Germline V gene data show CDR1 as MDHEN and CDR2 as SYDVKM. CDR3 length equals 14 residues. The ends were cut back, 5 bases at V and 4 bases at J, with 9 bases in the middle. The CDR3 region is CASSHSLGANVLTF. The CDR3 DNA is TGTGCCAGCAGTCACAGCCTGGGGGCCAACGTCCTGACTTTC.

This chain links TRBV4-2 with TRBJ1-3; D gene ambiguous. This CDR3 contains 15 residues. CDR1 and CDR2 from the germline V gene are LGHNA and YNFKEQ. Between the trimmed V and J ends, which lost 1 base and 0 bases, there was a span of 7 bases. In nucleotides, the CDR3 is TGTGCCAGCAGCCAAGCGGGATACTCTGGAAACACCATATATTTT. Residues: CASSQAGYSGNTIYF.

This clone is a singleton in its sample. This rearrangement joins TRBV29-1 to TRBJ1-2; D gene unclear. Trimming removed 3 bases at V and 1 base at J, with 6 bases between. CDR1 and CDR2 from the germline V gene are SQVTM and ANQGSEA. This CDR3 is 12 amino acids long. CDR3 protein: CSVEGSNYGYTF. For the CDR3, the DNA is TGCAGCGTTGAGGGGAGTAACTATGGCTACACCTTC.

The chain employs TRBV4-1 and TRBJ1-2; TRBD1 might be the D (5 bases). Germline V gives CDR1 MGHRA, CDR2 YSYEKL. V lost 0 bases and J lost 9, with 17 bases in between. The CDR3 totals 15 residues. CDR3 region: CASSQESAREYSYTF. CDR3 sequence (DNA): TGCGCCAGCAGCCAAGAATCGGCCAGGGAATATAGCTACACCTTC.